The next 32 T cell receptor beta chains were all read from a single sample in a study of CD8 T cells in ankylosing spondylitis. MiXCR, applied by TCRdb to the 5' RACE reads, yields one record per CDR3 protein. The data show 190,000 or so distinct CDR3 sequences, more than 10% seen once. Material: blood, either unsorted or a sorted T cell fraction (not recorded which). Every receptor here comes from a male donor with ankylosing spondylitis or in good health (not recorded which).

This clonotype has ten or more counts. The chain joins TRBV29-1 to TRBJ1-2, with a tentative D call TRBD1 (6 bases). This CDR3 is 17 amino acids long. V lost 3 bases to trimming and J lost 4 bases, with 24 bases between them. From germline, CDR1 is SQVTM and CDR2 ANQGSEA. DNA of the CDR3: TGCAGCGTTGACCCCCCGGCGGAAACGGGGGGCGGCTATGGCTACACCTTC. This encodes CSVDPPAETGGGYGYTF.

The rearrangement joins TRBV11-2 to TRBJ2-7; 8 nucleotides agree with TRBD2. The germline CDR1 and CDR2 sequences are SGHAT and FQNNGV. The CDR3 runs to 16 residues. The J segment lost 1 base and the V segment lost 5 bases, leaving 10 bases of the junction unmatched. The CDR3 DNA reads TGTGCCAGCAGCACCCCCAGCGGGAGATTTTCCTACGAGCAGTACTTC. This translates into CASSTPSGRFSYEQYF.

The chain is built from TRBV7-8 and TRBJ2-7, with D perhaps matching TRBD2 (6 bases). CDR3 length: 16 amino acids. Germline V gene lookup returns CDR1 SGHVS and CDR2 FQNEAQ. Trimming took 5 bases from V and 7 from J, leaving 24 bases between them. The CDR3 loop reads CASSRPEGRSRYEQYF. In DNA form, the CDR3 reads TGTGCCAGCAGCCGACCAGAGGGGAGGTCGCGCTATGAGCAGTACTTC.

DNA of the CDR3: TGTGCCAGCAGTTGGGGGCCTGTACAGTCTGGGGCCAACGTCCTGACTTTC. This translates into CASSWGPVQSGANVLTF. The rearrangement links TRBV6-5 to TRBJ2-6; D possibly corresponds to TRBD1 (6 bases). Germline CDR1 reads MNHEY; CDR2 reads SVGAGI. V lost 4 bases, J lost 1 base, and 14 bases lay in between. This CDR3 is built from 17 residues.

This chain's CDR3 is CASSQVGGGQETQYF. The CDR3 coding sequence is TGTGCCAGCAGCCAAGTCGGCGGGGGGCAAGAGACCCAGTACTTC. V and J are TRBV3-1 and TRBJ2-5; 8 nucleotides agree with TRBD2. The J segment lost 2 bases and the V segment lost 1 base, leaving 3 bases of the junction unmatched. This CDR3 contains 15 residues. Looked up from germline, CDR1 is LGHDT and CDR2 is YNNKEL (reference sequence).

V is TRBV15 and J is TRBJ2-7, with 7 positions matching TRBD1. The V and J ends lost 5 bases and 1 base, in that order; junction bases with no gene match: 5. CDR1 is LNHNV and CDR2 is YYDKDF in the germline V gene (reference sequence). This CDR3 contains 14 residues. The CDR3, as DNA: TGTGCCACCAGCGACTCGGACAGGTCCTACGAGCAGTACTTC. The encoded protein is CATSDSDRSYEQYF.

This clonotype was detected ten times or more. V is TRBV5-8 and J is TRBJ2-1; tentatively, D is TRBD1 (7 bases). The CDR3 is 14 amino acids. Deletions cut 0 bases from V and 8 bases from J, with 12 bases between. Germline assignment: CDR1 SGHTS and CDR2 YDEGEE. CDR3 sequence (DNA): TGTGCCAGCAGCTTGGGACAGGGAGGTGATGAGCAGTTCTTC. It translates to CASSLGQGGDEQFF. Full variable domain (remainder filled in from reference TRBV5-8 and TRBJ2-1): EAGVTQSPTHLIKTRGQQATLRCSPISGHTSVYWYQQALGLGLQFLLWYDEGEERNRGNFPPRFSGRQFPNYSSELNVNALELEDSALYLCASSLGQGGDEQFFGPGTRLTVL.

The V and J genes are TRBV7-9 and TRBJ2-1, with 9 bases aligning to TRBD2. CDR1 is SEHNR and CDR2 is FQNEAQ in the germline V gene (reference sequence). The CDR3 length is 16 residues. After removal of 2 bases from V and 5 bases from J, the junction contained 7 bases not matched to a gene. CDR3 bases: TGTGCCAGCAGCTTACGAAGCGGGGGGCCAGACAATGAGCAGTTCTTC. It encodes CASSLRSGGPDNEQFF.

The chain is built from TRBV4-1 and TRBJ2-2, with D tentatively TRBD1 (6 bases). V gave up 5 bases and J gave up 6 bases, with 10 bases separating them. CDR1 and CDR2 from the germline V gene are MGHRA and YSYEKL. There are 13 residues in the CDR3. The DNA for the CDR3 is TGCGCCAGCAGCAGAGGGACACCCGGGGAGCTGTTTTTT. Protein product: CASSRGTPGELFF.

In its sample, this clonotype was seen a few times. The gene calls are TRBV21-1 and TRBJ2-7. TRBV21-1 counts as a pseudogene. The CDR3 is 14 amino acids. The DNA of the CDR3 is TGTGCCAGCACCATTGACAAGCCCTCCTACGAGCAGTACTTC. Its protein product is CASTIDKPSYEQYF.

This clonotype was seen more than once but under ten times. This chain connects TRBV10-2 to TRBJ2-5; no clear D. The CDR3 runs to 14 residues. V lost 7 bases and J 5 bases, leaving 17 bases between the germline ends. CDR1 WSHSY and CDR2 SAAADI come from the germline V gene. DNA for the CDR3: TGCGCCAGCACTTCGGACCCATCGGCCGAGACCCAGTACTTC. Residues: CASTSDPSAETQYF.

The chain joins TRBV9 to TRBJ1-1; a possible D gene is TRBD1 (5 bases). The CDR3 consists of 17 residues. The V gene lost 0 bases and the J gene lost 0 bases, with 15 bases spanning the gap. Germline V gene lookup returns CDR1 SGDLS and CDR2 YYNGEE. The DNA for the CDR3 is TGTGCCAGCAGCGTAGGCGGGGGTCCCTCTATGAACACTGAAGCTTTCTTT. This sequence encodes CASSVGGGPSMNTEAFF.

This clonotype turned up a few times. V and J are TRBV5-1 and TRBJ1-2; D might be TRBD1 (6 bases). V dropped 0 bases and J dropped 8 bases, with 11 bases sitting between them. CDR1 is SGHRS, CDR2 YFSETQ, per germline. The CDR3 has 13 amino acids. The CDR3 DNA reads TGCGCCAGCAGCTTGGCGGGGGCGCGGGGCTACACCTTC. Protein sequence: CASSLAGARGYTF. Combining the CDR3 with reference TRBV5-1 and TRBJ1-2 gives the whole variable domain KAGVTQTPRYLIKTRGQQVTLSCSPISGHRSVSWYQQTPGQGLQFLFEYFSETQRNKGNFPGRFSGRQFSNSRSEMNVSTLELGDSALYLCASSLAGARGYTFGSGTRLTVV.

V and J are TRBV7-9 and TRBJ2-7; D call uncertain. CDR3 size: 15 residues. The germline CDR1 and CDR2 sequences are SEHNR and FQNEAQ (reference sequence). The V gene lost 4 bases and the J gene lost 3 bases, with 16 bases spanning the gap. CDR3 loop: CASSSAGDWGYEQYF. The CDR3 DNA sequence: TGTGCCAGCAGCTCGGCAGGCGATTGGGGCTACGAGCAGTACTTC.

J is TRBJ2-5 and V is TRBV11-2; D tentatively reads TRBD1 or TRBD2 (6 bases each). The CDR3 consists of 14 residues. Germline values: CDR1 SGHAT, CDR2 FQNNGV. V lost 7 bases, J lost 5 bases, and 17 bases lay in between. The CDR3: CASTTWGADETQYF. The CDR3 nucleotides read TGTGCCAGCACCACATGGGGGGCGGACGAGACCCAGTACTTC.

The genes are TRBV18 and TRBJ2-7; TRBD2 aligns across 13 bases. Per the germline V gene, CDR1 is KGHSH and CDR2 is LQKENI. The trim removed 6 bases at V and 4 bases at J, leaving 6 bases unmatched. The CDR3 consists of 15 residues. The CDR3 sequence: CASSRTSGSPYEQYF. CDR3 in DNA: TGTGCCAGCTCCCGGACTAGCGGGAGCCCATACGAGCAGTACTTC.

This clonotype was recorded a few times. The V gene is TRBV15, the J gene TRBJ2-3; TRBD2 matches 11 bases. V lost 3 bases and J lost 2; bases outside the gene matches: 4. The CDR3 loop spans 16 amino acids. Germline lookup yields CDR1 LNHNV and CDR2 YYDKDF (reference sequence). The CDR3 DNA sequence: TGTGCCACCAGCAGGACTAGCGGGGTACCCACAGATACGCAGTATTTT. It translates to CATSRTSGVPTDTQYF. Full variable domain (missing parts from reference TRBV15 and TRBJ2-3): DAMVIQNPRYQVTQFGKPVTLSCSQTLNHNVMYWYQQKSSQAPKLLFHYYDKDFNNEADTPDNFQSRRPNTSFCFLDIRSPGLGDTAMYLCATSRTSGVPTDTQYFGPGTRLTVL.

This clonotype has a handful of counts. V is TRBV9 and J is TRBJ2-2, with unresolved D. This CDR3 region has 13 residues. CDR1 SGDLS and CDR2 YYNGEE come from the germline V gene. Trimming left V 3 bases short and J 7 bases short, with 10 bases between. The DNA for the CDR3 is TGTGCCAGCAGCGAAGAGTTTCGCGGGGAGCTGTTTTTT. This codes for CASSEEFRGELFF.

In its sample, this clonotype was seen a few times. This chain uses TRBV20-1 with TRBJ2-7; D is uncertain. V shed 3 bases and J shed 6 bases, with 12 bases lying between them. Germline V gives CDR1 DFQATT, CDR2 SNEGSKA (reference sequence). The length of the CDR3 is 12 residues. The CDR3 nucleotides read TGCAGTGCTAGCACGCAGGCGCGCGAGCAGTACTTC. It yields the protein CSASTQAREQYF.

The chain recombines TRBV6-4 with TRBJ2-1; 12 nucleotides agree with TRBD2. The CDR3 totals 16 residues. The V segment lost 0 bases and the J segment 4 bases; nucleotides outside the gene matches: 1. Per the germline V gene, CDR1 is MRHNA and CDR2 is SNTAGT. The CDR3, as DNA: TGTGCCAGCAGTGACTCCGGACTAGCGGGGTACAATGAGCAGTTCTTC. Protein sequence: CASSDSGLAGYNEQFF.

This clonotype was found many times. The CDR3 spells CASNEWAGSNEQFF. The CDR3 bases are TGTGCCAGCAATGAGTGGGCCGGTAGCAATGAGCAGTTCTTC. The gene calls are TRBV27 and TRBJ2-1; the D is unclear. Germline CDR1 and CDR2: MNHEY and SMNVEV (reference sequence). Deletions cut 7 bases from V and 6 bases from J, with 16 bases between. The CDR3 loop spans 14 amino acids.

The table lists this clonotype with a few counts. The CDR3 protein is CASSAGGMLNTEAFF. The DNA of the CDR3 is TGTGCCAGCAGCGCTGGAGGGATGTTGAACACTGAAGCTTTCTTT. The rearrangement joins TRBV9 to TRBJ1-1; D is unclear. Germline lookup yields CDR1 SGDLS and CDR2 YYNGEE. The CDR3 is 15 residues long. V was clipped by 3 bases and J by 0 bases, with 12 bases between them. Full variable domain (missing parts from reference TRBV9 and TRBJ1-1): DSGVTQTPKHLITATGQRVTLRCSPRSGDLSVYWYQQSLDQGLQFLIQYYNGEERAKGNILERFSAQQFPDLHSELNLSSLELGDSALYFCASSAGGMLNTEAFFGQGTRLTVV.

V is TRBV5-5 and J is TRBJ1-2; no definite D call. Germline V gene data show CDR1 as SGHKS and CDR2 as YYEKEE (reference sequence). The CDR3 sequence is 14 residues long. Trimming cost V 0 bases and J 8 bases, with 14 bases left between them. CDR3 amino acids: CASSLGSLPRGYTF. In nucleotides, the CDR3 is TGTGCCAGCAGCTTGGGTAGTTTGCCTAGAGGCTACACCTTC.

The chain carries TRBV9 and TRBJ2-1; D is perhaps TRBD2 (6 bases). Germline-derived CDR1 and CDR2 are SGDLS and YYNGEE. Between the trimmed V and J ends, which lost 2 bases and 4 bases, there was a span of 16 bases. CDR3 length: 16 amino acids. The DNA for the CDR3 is TGTGCCAGCAGCGTTTTTCCCGGGACTTCATACAATGAGCAGTTCTTC. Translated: CASSVFPGTSYNEQFF.

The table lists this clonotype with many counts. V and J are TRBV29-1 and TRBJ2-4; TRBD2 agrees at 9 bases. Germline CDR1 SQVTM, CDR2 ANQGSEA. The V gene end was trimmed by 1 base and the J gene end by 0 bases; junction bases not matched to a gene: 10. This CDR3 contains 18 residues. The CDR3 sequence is CSVEGFASGTLAKNIQYF. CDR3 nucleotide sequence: TGCAGCGTTGAAGGGTTCGCTAGCGGGACCCTAGCCAAAAACATTCAGTACTTC.

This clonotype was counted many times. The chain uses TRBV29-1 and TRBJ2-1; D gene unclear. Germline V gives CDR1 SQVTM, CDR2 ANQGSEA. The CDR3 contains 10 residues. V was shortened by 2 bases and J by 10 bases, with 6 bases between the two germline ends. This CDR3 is CSVELGEQFF. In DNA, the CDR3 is TGCAGCGTTGAACTTGGGGAGCAGTTCTTC.

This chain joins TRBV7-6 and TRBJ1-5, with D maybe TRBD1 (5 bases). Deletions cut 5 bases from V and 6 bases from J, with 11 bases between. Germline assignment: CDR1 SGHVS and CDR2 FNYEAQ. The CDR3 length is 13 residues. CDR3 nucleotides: TGTGCCAGCAGCCTGGGGCCGAGTCAGCCCCAGCATTTT. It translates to CASSLGPSQPQHF. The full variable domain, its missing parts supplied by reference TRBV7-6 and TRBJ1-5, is GAGVSQSPRYKVTKRGQDVALRCDPISGHVSLYWYRQALGQGPEFLTYFNYEAQQDKSGLPNDRFSAERPEGSISTLTIQRTEQRDSAMYRCASSLGPSQPQHFGDGTRLSIL.

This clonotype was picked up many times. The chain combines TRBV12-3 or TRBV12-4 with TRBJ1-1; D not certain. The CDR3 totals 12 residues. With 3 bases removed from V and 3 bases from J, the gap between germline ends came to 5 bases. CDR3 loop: CASSFGDTEAFF. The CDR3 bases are TGTGCCAGCAGTTTTGGGGACACTGAAGCTTTCTTT.

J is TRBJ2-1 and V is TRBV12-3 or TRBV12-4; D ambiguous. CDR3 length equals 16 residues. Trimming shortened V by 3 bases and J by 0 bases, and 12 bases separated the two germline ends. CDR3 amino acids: CASSLIGGVSYNEQFF. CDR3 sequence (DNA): TGTGCCAGCAGTTTGATAGGTGGGGTCTCCTACAATGAGCAGTTCTTC.

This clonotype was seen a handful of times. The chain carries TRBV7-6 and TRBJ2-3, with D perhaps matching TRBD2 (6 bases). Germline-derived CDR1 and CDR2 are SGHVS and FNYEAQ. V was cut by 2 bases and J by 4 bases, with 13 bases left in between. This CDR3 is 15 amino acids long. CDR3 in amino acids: CASSLPDWGADTQYF. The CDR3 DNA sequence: TGTGCCAGCAGCTTACCGGACTGGGGGGCAGATACGCAGTATTTT.

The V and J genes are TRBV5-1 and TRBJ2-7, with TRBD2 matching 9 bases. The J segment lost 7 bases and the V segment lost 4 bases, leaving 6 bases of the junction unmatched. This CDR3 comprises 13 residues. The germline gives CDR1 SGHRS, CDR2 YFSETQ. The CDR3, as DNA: TGCGCCAGCAGCACGGGACTAGCCTCGGAGCAGTACTTC. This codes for CASSTGLASEQYF.

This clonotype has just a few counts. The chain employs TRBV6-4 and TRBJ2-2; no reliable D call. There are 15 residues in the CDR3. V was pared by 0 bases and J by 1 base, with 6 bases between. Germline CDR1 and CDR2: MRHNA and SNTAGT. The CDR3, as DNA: TGTGCCAGCAGTGACTCTGCCAGGAACACCGGGGAGCTGTTTTTT. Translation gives CASSDSARNTGELFF.